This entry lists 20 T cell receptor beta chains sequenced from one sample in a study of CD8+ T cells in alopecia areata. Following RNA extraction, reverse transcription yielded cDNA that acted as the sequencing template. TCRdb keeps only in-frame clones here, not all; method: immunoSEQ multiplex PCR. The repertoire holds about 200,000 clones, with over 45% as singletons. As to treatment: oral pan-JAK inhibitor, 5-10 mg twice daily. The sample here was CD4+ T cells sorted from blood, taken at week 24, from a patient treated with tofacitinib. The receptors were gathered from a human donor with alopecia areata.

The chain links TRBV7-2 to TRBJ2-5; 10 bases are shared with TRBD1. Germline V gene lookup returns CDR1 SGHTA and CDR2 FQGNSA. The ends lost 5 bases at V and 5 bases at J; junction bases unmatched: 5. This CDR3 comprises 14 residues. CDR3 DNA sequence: TGTGCCAGCAGCCTCGACAGGGGGCATGAGACCCAGTACTTC. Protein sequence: CASSLDRGHETQYF.

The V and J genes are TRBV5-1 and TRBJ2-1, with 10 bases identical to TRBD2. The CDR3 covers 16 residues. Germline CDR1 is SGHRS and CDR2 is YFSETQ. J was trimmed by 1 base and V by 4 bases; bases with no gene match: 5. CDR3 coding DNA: TGCGCCAGCAGCGTGACAGCGGGAGGGTCCTACAATGAGCAGTTCTTC. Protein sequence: CASSVTAGGSYNEQFF.

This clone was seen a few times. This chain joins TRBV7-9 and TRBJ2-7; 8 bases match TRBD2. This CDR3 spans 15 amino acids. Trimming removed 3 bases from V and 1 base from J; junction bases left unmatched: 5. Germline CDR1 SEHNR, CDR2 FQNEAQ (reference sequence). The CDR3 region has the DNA TGTGCCAGCAGCTTCGGCGGGAGGCCTTCCTACGAGCAGTACTTC. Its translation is CASSFGGRPSYEQYF.

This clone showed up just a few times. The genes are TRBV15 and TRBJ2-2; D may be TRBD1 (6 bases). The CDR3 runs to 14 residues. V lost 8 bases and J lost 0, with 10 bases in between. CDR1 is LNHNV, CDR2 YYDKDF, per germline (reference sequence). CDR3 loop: CATLGTTNTGELFF. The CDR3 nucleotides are TGTGCCACCCTCGGGACAACGAACACCGGGGAGCTGTTTTTT.

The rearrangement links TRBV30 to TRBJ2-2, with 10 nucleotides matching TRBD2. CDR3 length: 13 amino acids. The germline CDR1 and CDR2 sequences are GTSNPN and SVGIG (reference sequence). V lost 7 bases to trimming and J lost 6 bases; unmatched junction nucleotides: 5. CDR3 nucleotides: TGTGCCTCTCCGGGACTAGCGTCCGGGGAGCTGTTTTTT. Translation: CASPGLASGELFF.

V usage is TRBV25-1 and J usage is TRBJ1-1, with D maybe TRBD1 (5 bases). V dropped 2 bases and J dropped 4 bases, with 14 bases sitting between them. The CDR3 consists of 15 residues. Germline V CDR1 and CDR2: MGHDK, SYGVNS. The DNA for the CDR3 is TGTGCCAGCAGTGAAATCAGGGCGGGCGGCACTGAAGCTTTCTTT. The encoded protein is CASSEIRAGGTEAFF.

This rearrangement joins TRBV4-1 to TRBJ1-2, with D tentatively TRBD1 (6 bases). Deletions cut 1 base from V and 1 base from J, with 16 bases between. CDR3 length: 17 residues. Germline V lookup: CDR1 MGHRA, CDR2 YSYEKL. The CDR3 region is CASSQGAGAQRNYGYTF. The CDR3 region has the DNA TGCGCCAGCAGCCAAGGAGCAGGGGCGCAACGTAACTATGGCTACACCTTC.

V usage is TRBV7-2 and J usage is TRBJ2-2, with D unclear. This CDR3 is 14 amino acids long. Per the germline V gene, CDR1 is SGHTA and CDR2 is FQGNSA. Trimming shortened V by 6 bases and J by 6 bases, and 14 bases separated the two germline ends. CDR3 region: CASSYRGSPGELFF. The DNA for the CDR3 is TGTGCCAGCAGTTACCGTGGCAGCCCCGGGGAGCTGTTTTTT. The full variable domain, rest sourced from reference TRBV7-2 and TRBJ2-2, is GAGVSQSPSNKVTEKGKDVELRCDPISGHTALYWYRQSLGQGLEFLIYFQGNSAPDKSGLPSDRFSAERTGGSVSTLTIQRTQQEDSAVYLCASSYRGSPGELFFGEGSRLTVL.

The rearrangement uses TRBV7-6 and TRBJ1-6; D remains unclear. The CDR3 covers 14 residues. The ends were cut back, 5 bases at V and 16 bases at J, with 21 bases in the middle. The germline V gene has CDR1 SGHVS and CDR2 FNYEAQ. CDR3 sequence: CASSPARGREELHF. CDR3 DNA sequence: TGTGCCAGCAGCCCCGCGAGAGGTCGGGAAGAGCTCCACTTT.

The CDR3 is CASSVQPNSPLHF. The DNA of the CDR3 is TGTGCCAGCAGTGTGCAGCCCAATTCACCCCTCCACTTT. J is TRBJ1-6 and V is TRBV2, with D unclear. Germline-derived CDR1 and CDR2 are SNHLY and FYNNEI. V gave up 4 bases and J gave up 7 bases, with 8 bases separating them. This CDR3 is 13 amino acids long.

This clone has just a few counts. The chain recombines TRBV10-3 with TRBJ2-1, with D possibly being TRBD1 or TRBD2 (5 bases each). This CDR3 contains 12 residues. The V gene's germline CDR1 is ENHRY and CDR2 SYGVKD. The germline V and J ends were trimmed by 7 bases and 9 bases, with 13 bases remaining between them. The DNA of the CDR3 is TGTGCCATCAAGGAGGACACGAGTGAGCAGTTCTTC. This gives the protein CAIKEDTSEQFF.

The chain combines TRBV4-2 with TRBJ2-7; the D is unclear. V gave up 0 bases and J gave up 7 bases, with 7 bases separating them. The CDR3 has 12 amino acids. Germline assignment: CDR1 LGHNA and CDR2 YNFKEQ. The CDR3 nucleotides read TGTGCCAGCAGCCAAGATCTTAGGGAGCAGTACTTC. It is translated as CASSQDLREQYF.

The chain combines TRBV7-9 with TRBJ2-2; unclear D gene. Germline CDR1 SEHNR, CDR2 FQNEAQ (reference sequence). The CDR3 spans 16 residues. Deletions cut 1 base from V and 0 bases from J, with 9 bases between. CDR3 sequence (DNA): TGTGCCAGCAGCTTAGATGGCGGTCCGAACACCGGGGAGCTGTTTTTT. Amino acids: CASSLDGGPNTGELFF.

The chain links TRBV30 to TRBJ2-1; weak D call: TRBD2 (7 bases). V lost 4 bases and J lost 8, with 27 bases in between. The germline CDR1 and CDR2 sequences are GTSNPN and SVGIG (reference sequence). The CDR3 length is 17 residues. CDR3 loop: CAWMGREGDGKWDEQFF. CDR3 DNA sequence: TGTGCCTGGATGGGCAGGGAGGGGGACGGAAAATGGGATGAGCAGTTCTTC.

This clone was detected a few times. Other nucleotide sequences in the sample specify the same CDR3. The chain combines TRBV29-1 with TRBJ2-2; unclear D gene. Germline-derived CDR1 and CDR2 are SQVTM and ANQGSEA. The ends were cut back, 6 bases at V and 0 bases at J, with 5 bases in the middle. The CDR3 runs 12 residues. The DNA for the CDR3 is TGCAGCGTACGACCGAACACCGGGGAGCTGTTTTTT. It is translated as CSVRPNTGELFF.

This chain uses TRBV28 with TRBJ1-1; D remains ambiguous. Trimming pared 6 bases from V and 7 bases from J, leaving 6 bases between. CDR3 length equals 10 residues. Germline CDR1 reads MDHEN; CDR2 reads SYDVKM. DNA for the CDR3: TGTGCCAGCAGCGAACGTGAAGCTTTCTTT. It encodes CASSEREAFF.

The CDR3 here is CASSLGGSGTKNIQYF. The CDR3 bases are TGTGCCAGCAGCTTAGGCGGTAGCGGGACCAAAAACATTCAGTACTTC. V is TRBV7-2 and J is TRBJ2-4, with 8 bases that match TRBD2. The CDR3 contains 16 residues. With 1 base clipped from V and 2 bases from J, the junction kept 4 bases outside the gene matches. CDR1 is SGHTA and CDR2 is FQGNSA in the germline V gene.

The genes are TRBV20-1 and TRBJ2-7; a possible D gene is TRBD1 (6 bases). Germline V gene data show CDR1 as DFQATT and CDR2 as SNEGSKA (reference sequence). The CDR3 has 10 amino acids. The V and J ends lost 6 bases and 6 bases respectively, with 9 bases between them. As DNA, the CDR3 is TGCAGTGCGTACAGGGTCGAGCAGTACTTC. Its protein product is CSAYRVEQYF.

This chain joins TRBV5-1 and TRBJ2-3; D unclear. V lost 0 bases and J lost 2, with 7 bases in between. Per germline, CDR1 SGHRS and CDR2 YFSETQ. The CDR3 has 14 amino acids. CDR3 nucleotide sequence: TGCGCCAGCAGCTTGGTGGCACTCACAGATACGCAGTATTTT. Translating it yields CASSLVALTDTQYF.

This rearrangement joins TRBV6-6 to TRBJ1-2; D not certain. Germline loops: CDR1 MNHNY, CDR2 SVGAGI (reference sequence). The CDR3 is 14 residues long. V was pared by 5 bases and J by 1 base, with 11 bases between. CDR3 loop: CASSPGRINYGYTF. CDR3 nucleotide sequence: TGTGCCAGCAGTCCCGGACGGATTAACTATGGCTACACCTTC.